A selection of T cell receptor beta chains follows, all from one sample in a study of tumor-infiltrating lymphocytes in primary liver carcinoma. TCRdb independently ran MiXCR on the multiplex PCR reads; one entry per CDR3 protein. This sample has approximately 30,000 distinct CDR3 sequences; about 71% occur once, and the top ten carry over 25%. The source material was liver tumor tissue from sampling region 3. The receptors were sampled from a woman younger than 45 with primary liver carcinoma and hepatitis B virus infection. The CDR3 runs from the conserved cysteine through the conserved F or W. The D gene is left open where the match is weak. Expanded clones are given a class, and other clones once, few, many or no size at all.

V	J	D	size	DNA	CDR3
TRBV11-2	TRBJ2-3	.	.	TGTGCCAGCAGCCATCGAAGGAACGGGAGCCTCACACATACGCAGTATTTT	CASSHRRNGSLTHTQYF
TRBV11-2	TRBJ1-2	TRBD1	.	TGTGCCAGCATTCAGGGGGGGTGTGGAGGCTACACGTTC	CASIQGGCGGYTF
TRBV28	TRBJ1-1	.	.	TGTACCAGCAATATAAGGGTTAAAGCTTTCTTT	CTSNIRVKAFF
TRBV7-8	TRBJ2-3	.	once	TGTGCCAGCAGCTTAGCCGGCCAGCTGGAGAACACAGATATGCAGTATTTT	CASSLAGQLENTDMQYF
TRBV11-2	TRBJ2-2	.	.	TGTGCCAGCAGCGTGGGGACATGGGACACCGGGGAGCTGTTTTTT	CASSVGTWDTGELFF
TRBV4-2	TRBJ2-3	TRBD2	few	TGTGCCAGCAGCCAAGTGGAGGGAGGGCGCACAGATACGCAGTATTTT	CASSQVEGGRTDTQYF
TRBV6-1	TRBJ1-2	.	.	TGTGCCAGTGGTGAACGGTTCCTGGTCCTTAGGTCTAACTATGGCTACACCTTC	CASGERFLVLRSNYGYTF
TRBV6-5	TRBJ2-7	.	.	TGTGCCGGCAGTTACAAGGACAGCATCTCCTATGAGCAGTACTTC	CAGSYKDSISYEQYF
TRBV11-2	TRBJ2-1	TRBD2	many	TGTGCCAGCAGCCTCCCTGGCACTAGCGGGAGAAGTGAGCAGTTCTTC	CASSLPGTSGRSEQFF
TRBV6-5	TRBJ2-7	.	.	TGTGCCAGCAGTTACAAGGACAGCAGCTTCTACGAACAGCACTTC	CASSYKDSSFYEQHF
TRBV11-2	TRBJ2-7	TRBD2	.	TGTGCCAGGAGCTACGGCGGGAGGACCTCGGGAAGCGAGCAGTACTTT	CARSYGGRTSGSEQYF
TRBV12-3/TRBV12-4	TRBJ2-1	.	.	TGTGCCCGCAGTTTGATGTTGAGCGAGCAGTTCTTC	CARSLMLSEQFF
TRBV11-3	TRBJ2-5	.	once	TGTGCTAGCAGTCAGTGGGACAACTATCAAGGGGCCCAGTACTTC	CASSQWDNYQGAQYF